What follows is one T cell receptor (beta chain) and its context. The antigen remains unidentified. Germline V gene sequence: CDR1 MNHEY, CDR2 SMNVEV (reference sequence). This CDR3 has 14 residues. V dropped 8 bases and J dropped 3 bases, with 17 bases sitting between them. This entry is derived from a study of cytomegalovirus exposure and HLA in healthy donors. Study results and limitations: A classifier reportedly called cytomegalovirus status with high sensitivity and specificity.

This PCR relied on a set of 60 Vbeta primers and 13 Jbeta primers. Only in-frame clones appear in the TCRdb table, and some are missing; sequencing was by immunoSEQ multiplex PCR. The sample has some 110,000 clones, over 60% seen once. The TCR was taken from a woman in her twenties or thirties in good health and CMV-seronegative. Sequenced material: PBMCs. The chain recombines TRBV27 with TRBJ2-7; D is possibly TRBD2 (5 bases). In nucleotides, the CDR3 is TGTGCCAGCTCCCGCCCCGAAGAGGGCTACGAGCAGTACTTC. It yields the protein CASSRPEEGYEQYF.